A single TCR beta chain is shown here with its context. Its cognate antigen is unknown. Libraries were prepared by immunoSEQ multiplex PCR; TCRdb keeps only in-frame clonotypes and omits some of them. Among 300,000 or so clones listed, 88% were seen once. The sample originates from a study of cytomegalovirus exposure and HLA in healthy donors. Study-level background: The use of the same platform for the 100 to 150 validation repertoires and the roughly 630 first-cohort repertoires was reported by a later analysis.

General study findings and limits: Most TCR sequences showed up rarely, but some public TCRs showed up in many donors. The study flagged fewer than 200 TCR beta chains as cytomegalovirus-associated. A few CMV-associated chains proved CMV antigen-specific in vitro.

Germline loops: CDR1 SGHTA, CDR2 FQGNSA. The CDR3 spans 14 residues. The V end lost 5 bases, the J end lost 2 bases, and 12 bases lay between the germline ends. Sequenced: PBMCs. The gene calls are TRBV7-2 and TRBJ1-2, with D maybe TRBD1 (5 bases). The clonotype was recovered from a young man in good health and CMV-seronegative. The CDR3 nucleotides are TGTGCCAGCAGCCGAGGACAAACCAACTATGGCTACACCTTC. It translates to CASSRGQTNYGYTF. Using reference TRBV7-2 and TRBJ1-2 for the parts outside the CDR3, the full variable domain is GAGVSQSPSNKVTEKGKDVELRCDPISGHTALYWYRQSLGQGLEFLIYFQGNSAPDKSGLPSDRFSAERTGGSVSTLTIQRTQQEDSAVYLCASSRGQTNYGYTFGSGTRLTVV.